This entry is about one TCR beta chain. This sample was included in a study of human T cells and chemical hapten exposure. Time point noted: patch test 3, about 24 weeks after DPC sensitization. The treatment denotes: therapeutic diphenylcyclopropenone sensitization with weekly scalp DPC. TCRdb passed the RACE reads through MiXCR, listing each CDR3 protein once. The sample contains 80,000 to 100,000 distinct CDR3 sequences, 11% of which appear only once. This clonotype was sampled from a woman aged 45-59 years with alopecia areata. Some clones in this sample may be carry-over from other donors' samples. The material was whole blood, obtained in connection with sensitization to the hapten diphenylcyclopropenone (DPC).

The CDR3 coding sequence is TGTGCCTGGAGGGGGGGGGACAGAATGAACACTGAAGCTTTCTTT. Residues: CAWRGGDRMNTEAFF. The chain employs TRBV30 and TRBJ1-1; 7 nucleotides align to TRBD1. With V trimmed by 3 bases and J by 0 bases, 7 bases remained unmatched. Germline lookup yields CDR1 GTSNPN and CDR2 SVGIG (reference sequence). This CDR3 is 15 amino acids long.